These 4 T cell receptor beta chains were all obtained from the same sample, sequenced in a study of beta chain features in type 1 diabetes. The authors reverse transcribed all of the isolated RNA, so sequencing captured expressed TCRB transcripts. Profiled with immunoSEQ multiplex PCR; TCRdb holds only in-frame clones, not every one. The sample contains about 130,000 clones, around 8.7% of which appear only once. The sequenced material came from central memory CD4+ T cells from blood. The receptors were gathered from a man younger than 35 in good health.

The sample holds many counts of this clone. The CDR3 protein is CSGTGTQETQYF. In nucleotides, the CDR3 is TGCAGTGGTACAGGGACCCAAGAGACCCAGTACTTC. The rearrangement links TRBV29-1 to TRBJ2-5; a weak D match, TRBD1 (6 bases). The CDR3 contains 12 residues. Germline V lookup: CDR1 SQVTM, CDR2 ANQGSEA.

This clone was observed a handful of times. The rearrangement uses TRBV13 and TRBJ1-5; no firm D call. CDR1 PRHDT and CDR2 FYEKMQ come from the germline V gene (reference sequence). The CDR3 loop spans 17 amino acids. Trimming stripped 0 bases from V and 2 bases from J, with 14 bases between. The CDR3 DNA follows: TGTGCCAGCAGCTTAGGGCGTGGAAGAGGTGGCAATCAGCCCCAGCATTTT. Translation gives CASSLGRGRGGNQPQHF.

The CDR3 here is CAWSVGQANEKLFF. CDR3 sequence (DNA): TGTGCCTGGAGTGTAGGCCAGGCTAATGAAAAACTGTTTTTT. The genes are TRBV30 and TRBJ1-4; D unresolved. CDR1 is GTSNPN, CDR2 SVGIG, per germline (reference sequence). Trimming stripped 0 bases from V and 3 bases from J, with 8 bases between. CDR3 size: 14 residues.

The chain joins TRBV18 to TRBJ1-2, with TRBD1 identical over 7 bases. The CDR3 contains 13 residues. Germline V gene lookup returns CDR1 KGHSH and CDR2 LQKENI. V lost 8 bases to trimming and J lost 3 bases; unmatched junction nucleotides: 6. Here the CDR3 DNA reads TGTGCCAGCCAAGGACAGGAATACTATGGCTACACCTTC. It encodes CASQGQEYYGYTF.